The 29 T cell receptor beta chains presented below share a single source sample, sequenced in a study of post-analysis software for immune sequencing data. Carried by the TCR beta cDNA libraries were unique molecular identifiers. TCRdb processed the PCR reads anew with MiXCR; each CDR3 protein has one entry. Here the sample spans hundreds of thousands of distinct CDR3 sequences, about 60% being singletons. These receptors' targets are unknown. The study's findings and limits: There were five or six TRBV segments more frequent in patients than controls, and TRBV5-6, TRBV5-1 and TRBV20-1 were among them.

Sequencing was done on a sample of blood. These receptors were collected from a girl aged 2-10 years with multiple sclerosis.

This clonotype appeared a few times. The rearrangement joins TRBV9 to TRBJ1-3, with D possibly TRBD1 on 5 matching bases. V was clipped by 3 bases and J by 4 bases, with 14 bases between them. Germline V gives CDR1 SGDLS, CDR2 YYNGEE. The CDR3 is 15 amino acids. The CDR3 sequence is CASSDYGGDGNTIYF. In DNA, the CDR3 is TGTGCCAGCAGCGACTATGGGGGAGACGGAAACACCATATATTTT.

The chain carries TRBV3-1 and TRBJ1-2, with 9 bases lining up with TRBD1. The V gene end was trimmed by 4 bases and the J gene end by 5 bases; junction bases not matched to a gene: 5. CDR1 is LGHDT, CDR2 YNNKEL, per germline (reference sequence). CDR3 length equals 14 residues. The CDR3 nucleotides are TGTGCCAGCAGCCTAGGGACAGGGCAGTATGGCTACACCTTC. Its translation: CASSLGTGQYGYTF.

The chain combines TRBV29-1 with TRBJ2-3, with D tentatively TRBD1 or TRBD2 (5 bases each). Trimming cost V 1 base and J 6 bases, with 14 bases left between them. The germline gives CDR1 SQVTM, CDR2 ANQGSEA. CDR3 length equals 14 residues. As DNA, the CDR3 is TGCAGCGTTGAAGTTGAGGGGAGTAGGGATACGCAGTATTTT. Protein product: CSVEVEGSRDTQYF.

The chain employs TRBV7-2 and TRBJ1-5; possible D gene TRBD1, 6 bases. Germline-derived CDR1 and CDR2 are SGHTA and FQGNSA. Deletions cut 6 bases from V and 3 bases from J, with 15 bases between. This CDR3 has 15 residues. CDR3 sequence: CASSLATGYNQPQHF. Here the CDR3 DNA reads TGTGCCAGCAGTTTGGCGACAGGTTACAATCAGCCCCAGCATTTT.

The J gene is TRBJ1-1, the V gene TRBV4-3; D gene unclear. The CDR3 covers 16 residues. Germline loops: CDR1 LGHNA, CDR2 YSLEER. V lost 0 bases and J 0 bases, leaving 11 bases between the germline ends. The CDR3 loop is CASSQEAELMNTEAFF. CDR3 nucleotides: TGCGCCAGCAGCCAAGAGGCAGAACTAATGAACACTGAAGCTTTCTTT.

This chain joins TRBV3-1 and TRBJ2-1; TRBD2 might be the D (6 bases). CDR1 and CDR2 from the germline V gene are LGHDT and YNNKEL (reference sequence). V was cut by 4 bases and J by 9 bases, with 10 bases left in between. This CDR3 region has 12 residues. The CDR3 DNA is TGTGCCAGCAGCCTAACTAGCTCTGAGCAGTTCTTC. Amino acids: CASSLTSSEQFF.

The rearrangement joins TRBV3-1 to TRBJ1-1; D possibly corresponds to TRBD1 (5 bases). Germline lookup yields CDR1 LGHDT and CDR2 YNNKEL (reference sequence). The CDR3 is 13 residues long. Trimming left V 1 base short and J 7 bases short, with 10 bases between. CDR3 DNA: TGTGCCAGCAGCCAAGGGCAGGGCGGTGAAGCTTTCTTT. It encodes CASSQGQGGEAFF.

This clonotype was counted a few times. The chain recombines TRBV10-3 with TRBJ2-7; D not resolved. The CDR3 length is 13 residues. Germline-derived CDR1 and CDR2 are ENHRY and SYGVKD. Trimming took 4 bases from V and 5 from J, leaving 12 bases between them. Here the CDR3 DNA reads TGTGCCATCAGTGTACGCGACTCAAACGAGCAGTACTTC. It encodes CAISVRDSNEQYF.

The V call is TRBV2, the J call TRBJ2-1; 9 bases line up with TRBD2. The ends lost 6 bases at V and 1 base at J; junction bases unmatched: 10. The CDR3 runs to 17 residues. Germline values: CDR1 SNHLY, CDR2 FYNNEI. For the CDR3, the DNA is TGTGCCAGCAGGGTGGCTAGCGGGATATGGTCCTACAATGAGCAGTTCTTC. Translation gives CASRVASGIWSYNEQFF.

V is TRBV20-1 and J is TRBJ1-1; 7 bases match TRBD1. CDR1 DFQATT and CDR2 SNEGSKA come from the germline V gene (reference sequence). The CDR3 runs to 15 residues. The trim removed 0 bases at V and 0 bases at J, leaving 4 bases unmatched. CDR3 sequence reads: CSARDPRGMNTEAFF. As DNA, the CDR3 is TGCAGTGCTAGAGATCCCAGGGGGATGAACACTGAAGCTTTCTTT.

This clonotype came up a few times. A read error may be the cause here, since a much bigger clone is one base away. V and J are TRBV15 and TRBJ2-7, with D hard to call. The J call is uncertain, as TRBJ2-5 better fits the DNA end. Germline V gene sequence: CDR1 LNHNV, CDR2 YYDKDF (reference sequence). The CDR3 sequence is 13 residues long. In nucleotides, the CDR3 is TGTGCCACCAGCGAACTAACTGGTGAGACCCAGTACTTC. Translation gives CATSELTGETQYF.

This clonotype was recorded a few times. V and J are TRBV12-3 or TRBV12-4 and TRBJ2-1; TRBD2 is a possible D gene (6 bases). V lost 1 base and J 3 bases, leaving 7 bases between the germline ends. This CDR3 region has 14 residues. The CDR3 loop reads CASSLVADYNEQFF. CDR3 bases: TGTGCCAGCAGTTTAGTAGCGGACTACAATGAGCAGTTCTTC.

This clonotype showed up just once. The chain carries TRBV5-1 and TRBJ2-4; D might be TRBD1 (6 bases). Germline V gene sequence: CDR1 SGHRS, CDR2 YFSETQ. Trimming left V 0 bases short and J 6 bases short, with 13 bases between. CDR3 length: 15 amino acids. CDR3 loop: CASSLGTVNSNIQYF. The CDR3 DNA reads TGCGCCAGCAGCTTGGGGACAGTCAACTCAAACATTCAGTACTTC. Full variable domain (missing parts from reference TRBV5-1 and TRBJ2-4): KAGVTQTPRYLIKTRGQQVTLSCSPISGHRSVSWYQQTPGQGLQFLFEYFSETQRNKGNFPGRFSGRQFSNSRSEMNVSTLELGDSALYLCASSLGTVNSNIQYFGAGTRLSVL.

V and J are TRBV12-3 or TRBV12-4 and TRBJ2-3; weak D call: TRBD1 (6 bases). Between the trimmed V and J ends, which lost 5 bases and 4 bases, there was a span of 19 bases. CDR3 size: 16 residues. The CDR3 loop reads CASSPRGYGGADTQYF. CDR3 in DNA: TGTGCCAGCAGTCCCAGGGGTTATGGGGGCGCAGATACGCAGTATTTT.

The chain employs TRBV6-6 and TRBJ1-2, with a tentative D call TRBD1 (6 bases). The germline CDR1 and CDR2 sequences are MNHNY and SVGAGI (reference sequence). V was shortened by 5 bases and J by 6 bases, with 22 bases between the two germline ends. The CDR3 has 16 amino acids. The chain's CDR3 is CASSDTGQEQGDGYTF. The CDR3 coding sequence is TGTGCCAGCAGTGATACGGGTCAGGAACAGGGTGATGGCTACACCTTC.

This chain connects TRBV5-1 to TRBJ2-3, with 7 bases fitting TRBD2. Germline V CDR1 and CDR2: SGHRS, YFSETQ. Unmatched junction bases numbered 3, after V lost 8 bases and J lost 0 bases. The CDR3 covers 13 residues. The CDR3 sequence is CASKGLSTDTQYF. For the CDR3, the DNA is TGCGCCAGTAAGGGACTAAGCACAGATACGCAGTATTTT.

CDR3 sequence (DNA): TGTGCCAGCAGCTCCCGCGGGAACCTTGGCGGCTACACCTTC. Amino acids: CASSSRGNLGGYTF. The chain links TRBV5-5 to TRBJ1-2; D is uncertain. This CDR3 is built from 14 residues. CDR1 is SGHKS, CDR2 YYEKEE, per germline (reference sequence). V lost 3 bases, J lost 8 bases, and 17 bases lay in between.

This clonotype was seen only a few times. The chain carries TRBV18 and TRBJ2-3; the D gene is possibly TRBD2 (7 bases). V was pared by 2 bases and J by 4 bases, with 10 bases between. The CDR3 runs to 14 residues. Germline V gives CDR1 KGHSH, CDR2 LQKENI. The CDR3 sequence: CASSPRGGSDTQYF. Written as DNA, the CDR3 is TGTGCCAGCTCACCAAGGGGGGGCTCAGATACGCAGTATTTT.

The genes are TRBV20-1 and TRBJ1-5; possibly TRBD1 for D (6 bases). CDR1 is DFQATT, CDR2 SNEGSKA, per germline (reference sequence). This CDR3 spans 15 amino acids. Trimming shortened V by 0 bases and J by 0 bases, and 9 bases separated the two germline ends. The CDR3 bases are TGCAGTGCTAGAGAAGACAGGTATAGCAATCAGCCCCAGCATTTT. It yields the protein CSAREDRYSNQPQHF.

The V and J genes are TRBV20-1 and TRBJ2-7; D may correspond to TRBD1 or TRBD2 (7 bases each). V was shortened by 5 bases and J by 3 bases, with 17 bases between the two germline ends. Germline V gene data show CDR1 as DFQATT and CDR2 as SNEGSKA (reference sequence). CDR3 size: 14 residues. The CDR3 reads CSAHPQGGGYEQYF. In DNA form, the CDR3 reads TGCAGTGCTCACCCCCAGGGGGGGGGCTACGAGCAGTACTTC.

This clonotype is a singleton in its sample. V gene TRBV5-1 combines with J gene TRBJ2-3; no reliable D call. Trimming stripped 0 bases from V and 2 bases from J, with 10 bases between. Germline CDR1 SGHRS, CDR2 YFSETQ. CDR3 length: 15 residues. CDR3 sequence reads: CASSLGVRITDTQYF. The CDR3 coding sequence is TGCGCCAGCAGCTTGGGGGTGAGGATCACAGATACGCAGTATTTT.

The gene calls are TRBV19 and TRBJ2-7; maybe TRBD1 (5 bases). The germline gives CDR1 LNHDA, CDR2 SQIVND (reference sequence). There are 13 residues in the CDR3. The ends were cut back, 3 bases at V and 5 bases at J, with 11 bases in the middle. The CDR3 protein is CASSIPGYHEQYF. In DNA, the CDR3 is TGTGCCAGTAGTATTCCAGGGTACCACGAGCAGTACTTC.

This clonotype was observed a single time. The chain recombines TRBV6-6 with TRBJ1-1; TRBD1 is a possible D gene (6 bases). Between the trimmed V and J ends, which lost 1 base and 7 bases, there was a span of 10 bases. Germline V gene lookup returns CDR1 MNHNY and CDR2 SVGAGI (reference sequence). CDR3 size: 13 residues. The CDR3 sequence: CASSYLGAGEAFF. The CDR3 DNA reads TGTGCCAGCAGTTACTTGGGGGCCGGTGAAGCTTTCTTT.

This chain uses TRBV4-1 with TRBJ1-2; 10 bases align to TRBD1. The V and J ends lost 0 bases and 4 bases, in that order; junction bases with no gene match: 5. CDR3 size: 16 residues. The V gene's germline CDR1 is MGHRA and CDR2 YSYEKL. The CDR3 coding sequence is TGCGCCAGCAGCCAAGACGACAGGGGGCGCGGCTATGGCTACACCTTC. Translation gives CASSQDDRGRGYGYTF.

This clonotype was counted a few times. This chain connects TRBV6-6 to TRBJ2-5, with 9 bases lining up with TRBD2. The V gene end was trimmed by 6 bases and the J gene end by 2 bases; junction bases not matched to a gene: 4. The CDR3 runs 14 residues. Germline CDR1 and CDR2: MNHNY and SVGAGI (reference sequence). The DNA for the CDR3 is TGTGCCAGCAGGACCACTAGCGGGCAAGAGACCCAGTACTTC. Its translation: CASRTTSGQETQYF.

Here the CDR3 reads CASSTRTRFNNEQFF. The CDR3 region has the DNA TGTGCCAGCAGCACCAGGACTCGATTTAACAATGAGCAGTTCTTC. The rearrangement uses TRBV2 and TRBJ2-1, with a weak D call TRBD2 (5 bases). V was shortened by 6 bases and J by 5 bases, with 17 bases between the two germline ends. Germline lookup yields CDR1 SNHLY and CDR2 FYNNEI. This CDR3 has 15 amino acids.

V and J are TRBV5-1 and TRBJ1-5, with TRBD1 matching over 9 bases. Trimming at V came to 4 bases and at J to 4 bases, leaving 6 bases not matched to a gene. The CDR3 totals 15 residues. CDR1 SGHRS and CDR2 YFSETQ come from the germline V gene. CDR3 protein: CASSGRDRDNQPQHF. The CDR3, as DNA: TGCGCCAGCAGCGGCCGGGACAGGGATAATCAGCCCCAGCATTTT.

The J gene is TRBJ2-5, the V gene TRBV7-9; 9 bases match TRBD1. Germline-derived CDR1 and CDR2 are SEHNR and FQNEAQ (reference sequence). The CDR3 covers 16 residues. V was clipped by 4 bases and J by 4 bases; unmatched bases: 10. CDR3 residues: CASSSVSTGGGETQYF. DNA for the CDR3: TGTGCCAGCAGCTCAGTCTCTACAGGGGGCGGAGAGACCCAGTACTTC.

This clonotype is a singleton in its sample. The chain combines TRBV29-1 with TRBJ1-5, with TRBD1 matching over 9 bases. CDR1 and CDR2 (germline): SQVTM, ANQGSEA. The CDR3 has 13 residues. Germline trimming cut 7 bases from V and 10 bases from J; bases unmatched to any gene: 11. CDR3 amino acids: CSARTGEEHPQHF. The CDR3 DNA reads as TGCAGCGCTAGGACAGGGGAGGAACATCCCCAGCATTTT.